This T cell receptor beta chain emerged from a study of blood T cells in healthy people across ages. Study overall: The capture of about one barcoded beta molecule per two T cells was achieved by template switching.

Sample-barcoded 5' priming and a J-beta primer mix drove a second PCR of about 6 to 12 cycles. Via MiXCR, TCRdb re-called the 5' RACE reads, giving one row per CDR3 protein. The sample lists some 1.5 million distinct CDR3 sequences, 28% seen once, with about 7.7% in the top ten. The sequence derives from a woman in her 30s in good health. The sample was blood.

CDR3 coding DNA: TGTGCCAGCACCGTAGTCGGGGCCGATGAGCAGTTCTTC. Protein product: CASTVVGADEQFF. The chain has TRBV7-9 and TRBJ2-1, with D perhaps being TRBD1 or TRBD2 (5 bases each). The V end was cut by 7 bases, the J end by 8 bases, with 15 bases between. Germline V gene lookup returns CDR1 SEHNR and CDR2 FQNEAQ (reference sequence). This CDR3 spans 13 amino acids.